This T cell receptor (beta chain) is from a study of T cells in Graves' hyperthyroidism and ophthalmopathy. Turning to this clonotype: Its matching antigen is unknown.

RNA transcripts provided the source from which TCR beta CDR3 regions were amplified. TCR CDR3 underwent first-round RT-PCR with the HTBI primer set. TCRdb reanalysed the multiplex PCR reads using MiXCR and keeps one entry per CDR3 protein. The sample comprises 500,000 to 700,000 distinct CDR3 sequences, 16% of which are singletons, and around a sixth rests with the top ten. Study conclusions and caveats: The model made its ophthalmopathy prediction, and onset followed a median approximately six months later.

The CDR3 extends over 14 amino acids. CDR1 and CDR2 (germline): DFQATT, SNEGSKA (reference sequence). Trimming stripped 3 bases from V and 1 base from J, with 9 bases between. Recently diagnosed hyperthyroidism of less than 2 months' duration affected patients aged 18 to 65. A patient was excluded if there was uncontrolled infection, other autoimmune disease, pregnancy or lactation. The rearrangement links TRBV20-1 to TRBJ2-2; no reliable D call. This receptor was identified in a young woman with Graves' hyperthyroidism. Sequencing input: blood. CDR3 region: CSASRAENTGELFF. The CDR3 DNA follows: TGCAGTGCTAGTCGGGCGGAGAACACCGGGGAGCTGTTTTTT.